The T cell receptor (beta chain) described here comes from a study of T cell responses to AZD1222 COVID-19 vaccine. Study conclusions and caveats: Samples come after the peak T cell response, not at day 14.

A note on this clone: Its specificity is unknown.

The assay was immunoSEQ multiplex PCR, and TCRdb's table has in-frame clones only and misses some. The sample has approximately 77,000 clones; 92% are singletons. The specimen was peripheral blood, collected on day 0 of MenACWY control vaccination. The TCR comes from an adult in good health.

The CDR3 sequence: CASSHPGQLYGYTF. The CDR3, as DNA: TGTGCCAGCAGCCACCCGGGACAGCTTTATGGCTACACCTTC. This chain uses TRBV3-1 (or the pseudogene TRBV3-2) with TRBJ1-2; 7 positions match TRBD1. Per germline, CDR1 LGHDT and CDR2 YNNKEL (reference sequence). V shed 3 bases and J 5 bases; nucleotides not matched to a gene: 6. The CDR3 loop spans 14 amino acids.